The clone carrying this TCR beta chain was counted at least ten times. The target antigen is unknown. Trimming shortened V by 6 bases and J by 4 bases, and 11 bases separated the two germline ends. Germline V gene lookup returns CDR1 SGHVS and CDR2 FQNEAQ. The CDR3 runs 13 residues. The record originates from a study of T cell repertoires in cytomegalovirus infection. About the research overall: Indicated by public TCR beta signatures were CMV infection and matching HLA type. General observations from the study: Summed public TCR beta family frequency identified CMV carriers bearing the relevant HLA. Dominant in the ex vivo response were TCR beta clonotypes restricted by HLA-C and specific for CMV.

TCRdb used MiXCR to reprocess the reads, holding one entry per CDR3 protein. This sample yields some 150,000 distinct CDR3 sequences, of which 23% are seen a single time; approximately 10% belongs to the top ten. Material for sequencing was PBMCs. The rearrangement uses TRBV7-8 and TRBJ2-3, with D maybe TRBD1 (5 bases). This receptor was identified in a human donor in good health (CMV status not recorded). Some clones in this sample may be carry-over from other donors' samples. This CDR3 reads CASSSRGSDTQYF. DNA of the CDR3: TGTGCCAGCAGTTCTAGGGGTTCAGATACGCAGTATTTT.